This record concerns one T cell receptor beta chain sequence. Antigen unknown. A second 7 to 11 cycle PCR used barcoded and J-beta primers. One entry per CDR3 protein results from TCRdb running MiXCR on the 5' RACE reads. The sample contains around 1,000,000 distinct CDR3 sequences, approximately 26% of which appear only once. Deletions cut 5 bases from V and 1 base from J, with 13 bases between. There are 15 residues in the CDR3. Germline lookup yields CDR1 SNHLY and CDR2 FYNNEI. The sample belongs to a study of blood T cells in healthy people across ages. Whole-study findings and limits: In older individuals, TCR beta diversity per million T cells was lower, falling roughly linearly with age. Naive T cell percentage and TCR beta diversity correlated strongly.

This sample also appeared in a second study, on T cells of mothers and their children. That investigation notes: A few healthy Caucasian mothers gave samples, and so did their six children. Maternal samples each gave over 9.5 million TCR beta CDR3 reads, and child samples approximately 2.8 million each.

The chain has TRBV2 and TRBJ2-3, with D perhaps matching TRBD1 (6 bases). The clonotype was recovered from a girl aged 2-15 years in good health. The sequenced sample consisted of blood. Here the CDR3 DNA reads TGTGCCAGCAGTCCAGGGGTTACGGGCACAGATACGCAGTATTTT. Protein sequence: CASSPGVTGTDTQYF.